This T cell receptor (beta chain) was obtained from a study of blood T cell repertoires in COVID-19. CDR1 SGHVS and CDR2 FQNEAQ come from the germline V gene. The CDR3 totals 16 residues. V lost 2 bases and J lost 3; bases outside the gene matches: 7. Generated by immunoSEQ multiplex PCR, the TCRdb table keeps only in-frame clones and is missing some. Of some 220,000 clones in the sample, about four fifths are singletons; the top ten hold approximately 1.2%. The sequence was obtained from a woman between 35 and 50 years old with acute COVID-19. The V gene is TRBV7-8, the J gene TRBJ1-5; 7 bases are a match to TRBD1. Source material: PBMCs or T cells enriched from blood (not recorded which). The CDR3: CASSLRATGVNQPQHF. As DNA, the CDR3 is TGTGCCAGCAGCTTAAGGGCAACAGGGGTCAATCAGCCCCAGCATTTT.